Each of the 29 T cell receptor beta chains below was sequenced from the same sample in a study of blood T cell repertoires in COVID-19. Sequencing used immunoSEQ multiplex PCR; TCRdb keeps in-frame clones, though not all of them. This table has tens of thousands of clones, approximately 88% appearing once. The sequenced material came from peripheral blood. Every receptor here comes from a human donor in a cohort sampled during active COVID-19.

CDR3 sequence reads: CATQVGGDDSPLHF. CDR3 DNA: TGTGCCACACAGGTTGGGGGGGACGACTCACCCCTCCACTTT. The chain links TRBV6-5 to TRBJ1-6, with D perhaps TRBD1 (5 bases). Germline CDR1 and CDR2: MNHEY and SVGAGI. This CDR3 region has 14 residues. V lost 10 bases, J lost 10 bases, and 20 bases lay in between.

This chain joins TRBV28 and TRBJ1-2; TRBD1 agrees at 7 bases. With 6 bases clipped from V and 4 bases from J, the junction kept 8 bases outside the gene matches. The CDR3 runs to 14 residues. Germline CDR1 is MDHEN and CDR2 is SYDVKM. The CDR3 nucleotides read TGTGCCAGCAGCCTGCTGACAGGGATCTATGGCTACACCTTC. This codes for CASSLLTGIYGYTF.

CDR3 nucleotide sequence: TGTGCCAGCAGCTCGACTTCGTCCGATGAAAAACTGTTTTTT. This gives the protein CASSSTSSDEKLFF. The chain carries TRBV7-9 and TRBJ1-4; D is ambiguous. CDR3 length: 14 amino acids. Germline CDR1 SEHNR, CDR2 FQNEAQ (reference sequence). The ends were cut back, 4 bases at V and 6 bases at J, with 12 bases in the middle.

The J gene is TRBJ1-1, the V gene TRBV28; TRBD1 agrees at 7 bases. V lost 7 bases and J lost 4; bases outside the gene matches: 3. Germline assignment: CDR1 MDHEN and CDR2 SYDVKM. The CDR3 contains 12 residues. The CDR3, as DNA: TGTGCCAGCAAGGGGGCGGTCACTGAAGCTTTCTTT. Protein: CASKGAVTEAFF.

This chain joins TRBV5-1 and TRBJ2-3; perhaps TRBD2 as D (7 bases). Germline CDR1 is SGHRS and CDR2 is YFSETQ. Trimming took 0 bases from V and 3 from J, leaving 20 bases between them. CDR3 length equals 18 residues. The CDR3 spells CASSLGLATGISTDTQYF. Here the CDR3 DNA reads TGCGCCAGCAGCTTGGGACTAGCTACAGGGATTTCTACAGATACGCAGTATTTT.

The V and J genes are TRBV4-1 and TRBJ1-5, with 8 bases that match TRBD1. The CDR3 contains 15 residues. Unmatched junction bases numbered 7, after V lost 0 bases and J lost 9 bases. Germline CDR1 is MGHRA and CDR2 is YSYEKL. DNA for the CDR3: TGCGCCAGCAGCCAAGATTGGACAGGGCCTCGGCCCCAGCATTTT. The encoded protein is CASSQDWTGPRPQHF.

The chain recombines TRBV7-2 with TRBJ1-2, with D maybe TRBD1 (5 bases). With 4 bases removed from V and 8 bases from J, the gap between germline ends came to 14 bases. CDR3 length equals 13 residues. CDR1 is SGHTA and CDR2 is FQGNSA in the germline V gene. The chain's CDR3 is CASSSPGFRGYTF. DNA of the CDR3: TGTGCCAGCAGCTCGCCAGGGTTTAGGGGCTACACCTTC.

This chain uses TRBV3-1 (or the pseudogene TRBV3-2) with TRBJ1-4; D unclear. Germline V gene sequence: CDR1 LGHDT, CDR2 YNNKEL (reference sequence). Between the trimmed V and J ends, which lost 2 bases and 7 bases, there was a span of 11 bases. The CDR3 totals 14 residues. As DNA, the CDR3 is TGTGCCAGCAGCCAATTGGGGAGTGGTGAAAAACTGTTTTTT. This sequence encodes CASSQLGSGEKLFF.

V and J are TRBV6-5 and TRBJ1-2; 7 nucleotides agree with TRBD1. The CDR3 is 13 residues long. The V and J ends lost 8 bases and 0 bases, in that order; junction bases with no gene match: 3. Germline V gives CDR1 MNHEY, CDR2 SVGAGI. The CDR3 nucleotides are TGTGCCAGCGGAAGGGGGCCTAACTATGGCTACACCTTC. Amino acids: CASGRGPNYGYTF.

CDR3 coding DNA: TGTGCCAGCAGTCTTAACAGGGAGAAGAATGAAAAACTGTTTTTT. Its protein is CASSLNREKNEKLFF. This chain uses TRBV2 with TRBJ1-4; D may be TRBD1 (6 bases). The ends were cut back, 5 bases at V and 5 bases at J, with 15 bases in the middle. The CDR3 contains 15 residues. Germline values: CDR1 SNHLY, CDR2 FYNNEI.

The chain links TRBV12-3 or TRBV12-4 to TRBJ2-4; D gene unclear. The CDR3 sequence is 13 residues long. The V and J ends lost 5 bases and 6 bases respectively, with 11 bases between them. The CDR3 region is CASSRLSINIQYF. The CDR3 DNA reads as TGTGCCAGCAGTCGACTGAGTATAAACATTCAGTACTTC.

The chain uses TRBV28 and TRBJ2-2, with D uncertain. There are 13 residues in the CDR3. V was trimmed by 7 bases and J by 6 bases, leaving 12 bases between them. Germline CDR1 reads MDHEN; CDR2 reads SYDVKM. Here the CDR3 DNA reads TGTGCCAGCAACCTCCGGGTGCCCGGGGAGCTGTTTTTT. This encodes CASNLRVPGELFF.

The CDR3 bases are TGTGCCAGTAGTGTAGGCGCGCTAGGGGTTAATTCACCCCTCCACTTT. It yields the protein CASSVGALGVNSPLHF. V and J are TRBV19 and TRBJ1-6; D might be TRBD1 (5 bases). The CDR3 runs 16 residues. V dropped 5 bases and J dropped 6 bases, with 17 bases sitting between them. Germline V lookup: CDR1 LNHDA, CDR2 SQIVND (reference sequence).

This clone turned up a few times. The CDR3 nucleotides read TGTGCCTGGAGTGCCGACAGGGAAGTTGGCTACACCTTC. It codes for CAWSADREVGYTF. The chain links TRBV30 to TRBJ1-2; 7 positions match TRBD1. This CDR3 is 13 amino acids long. Losses at the gene ends were 1 base for V and 7 bases for J; bases not matched to a gene: 6. The germline gives CDR1 GTSNPN, CDR2 SVGIG (reference sequence).

The V and J genes are TRBV2 and TRBJ2-1; 10 positions agree with TRBD2. The junction had 3 bases not matched to a gene; V was cut back by 3 bases and J by 7 bases. From germline, CDR1 is SNHLY and CDR2 FYNNEI. CDR3 length: 14 residues. Here the CDR3 DNA reads TGTGCCAGCAGTGATTCTAGCGGGGGAAATGAGCAGTTCTTC. Its protein is CASSDSSGGNEQFF.

The rearrangement uses TRBV5-4 and TRBJ1-2, with TRBD1 identical over 7 bases. The germline V gene encodes CDR1 SGHNT and CDR2 YYREEE (reference sequence). This CDR3 comprises 14 residues. The V segment lost 4 bases and the J segment 2 bases; nucleotides outside the gene matches: 5. Here the CDR3 reads CASSPDRNNYGYTF. The CDR3 DNA reads TGTGCCAGCAGCCCGGACAGGAACAACTATGGCTACACCTTC.

The chain couples TRBV5-1 to TRBJ1-4; 9 bases are a match to TRBD1. The CDR3 spans 16 residues. The ends lost 5 bases at V and 5 bases at J; junction bases unmatched: 10. Germline lookup yields CDR1 SGHRS and CDR2 YFSETQ. CDR3 sequence (DNA): TGCGCCAGCAGGGGAGGACAGGGGATTCGAAATGAAAAACTGTTTTTT. Encoded protein: CASRGGQGIRNEKLFF.

V gene TRBV5-1 combines with J gene TRBJ1-1, with D uncertain. Germline CDR1 and CDR2: SGHRS and YFSETQ. V lost 2 bases and J 4 bases, leaving 9 bases between the germline ends. This CDR3 region has 13 residues. CDR3: CASSLGAATEAFF. In DNA form, the CDR3 reads TGCGCCAGCAGCTTAGGAGCGGCCACTGAAGCTTTCTTT.

The V and J genes are TRBV5-1 and TRBJ2-7, with 8 bases that match TRBD1. The CDR3 has 15 amino acids. The trim removed 4 bases at V and 4 bases at J, leaving 10 bases unmatched. Germline CDR1 reads SGHRS; CDR2 reads YFSETQ. For the CDR3, the DNA is TGCGCCAGCAGCCTGGGGTTGACAGGGGCTTACGAGCAGTACTTC. Amino acid sequence: CASSLGLTGAYEQYF.

This chain uses TRBV5-1 with TRBJ1-2; D remains ambiguous. The germline V and J ends were trimmed by 0 bases and 8 bases, with 20 bases remaining between them. Per germline, CDR1 SGHRS and CDR2 YFSETQ. This CDR3 contains 16 residues. In nucleotides, the CDR3 is TGCGCCAGCAGCTTGGGAGGGAGGGAAGCCGTGAGGGGCTACACCTTC. Protein sequence: CASSLGGREAVRGYTF. The full variable domain, rest sourced from reference TRBV5-1 and TRBJ1-2, is KAGVTQTPRYLIKTRGQQVTLSCSPISGHRSVSWYQQTPGQGLQFLFEYFSETQRNKGNFPGRFSGRQFSNSRSEMNVSTLELGDSALYLCASSLGGREAVRGYTFGSGTRLTVV.

The chain recombines TRBV20-1 with TRBJ1-1; 11 positions match TRBD1. This CDR3 region has 13 residues. Trimming at V came to 7 bases and at J to 5 bases, leaving 6 bases not matched to a gene. The germline V gene encodes CDR1 DFQATT and CDR2 SNEGSKA (reference sequence). The CDR3 loop reads CSGSGTGGTEAFF. CDR3 DNA sequence: TGCAGTGGTAGTGGGACAGGGGGAACTGAAGCTTTCTTT.

The chain recombines TRBV29-1 with TRBJ1-4, with D uncertain. The V end lost 5 bases, the J end lost 4 bases, and 17 bases lay between the germline ends. CDR3 length equals 15 residues. Germline assignment: CDR1 SQVTM and CDR2 ANQGSEA. CDR3 sequence reads: CSVSARDSINEKLFF. In DNA, the CDR3 is TGCAGCGTTTCTGCCCGGGATTCTATTAATGAAAAACTGTTTTTT.

This clone was counted only a few times. The V gene is TRBV7-9, the J gene TRBJ2-7; D possibly corresponds to TRBD2 (5 bases). CDR1 is SEHNR, CDR2 FQNEAQ, per germline (reference sequence). Trimming removed 5 bases from V and 2 bases from J, with 16 bases in between. The CDR3 covers 15 residues. The CDR3 region is CASSPNAGNTYEQYF. CDR3 in DNA: TGTGCCAGCAGCCCCAATGCGGGCAATACCTACGAGCAGTACTTC.

This clone appeared a single time. This chain links TRBV24-1 with TRBJ2-3; TRBD1 matches 9 bases. The V gene's germline CDR1 is KGHDR and CDR2 SFDVKD. The CDR3 has 15 residues. The ends lost 2 bases at V and 6 bases at J; junction bases unmatched: 5. The CDR3 bases are TGTGCCACCAGTGATTCCCCCGACAGGGGGGATACGCAGTATTTT. Its protein product is CATSDSPDRGDTQYF.

The rearrangement links TRBV28 to TRBJ2-5; 9 bases are a match to TRBD1. The CDR3 has 16 amino acids. Germline V lookup: CDR1 MDHEN, CDR2 SYDVKM. With V trimmed by 5 bases and J by 4 bases, 11 bases remained unmatched. The CDR3 loop reads CASSTITGGPGETQYF. The CDR3 DNA follows: TGTGCCAGCAGTACGATAACAGGGGGCCCTGGAGAGACCCAGTACTTC. Full variable domain (remainder filled in from reference TRBV28 and TRBJ2-5): DVKVTQSSRYLVKRTGEKVFLECVQDMDHENMFWYRQDPGLGLRLIYFSYDVKMKEKGDIPEGYSVSREKKERFSLILESASTNQTSMYLCASSTITGGPGETQYFGPGTRLLVL.

The chain recombines TRBV7-3 with TRBJ2-6, with a possible D match to TRBD2 (5 bases). Germline CDR1 SGHTA, CDR2 FQGTGA. The CDR3 covers 17 residues. Trimming shortened V by 5 bases and J by 3 bases, and 17 bases separated the two germline ends. This CDR3 reads CASSPTPRGGGANVLTF. The DNA of the CDR3 is TGTGCCAGCAGCCCAACCCCCCGGGGTGGTGGGGCCAACGTCCTGACTTTC.

The rearrangement links TRBV6-1 to TRBJ1-5; D gene uncertain. V shed 1 base and J shed 3 bases, with 13 bases lying between them. CDR3 length: 16 residues. Germline CDR1 MNHNS, CDR2 SASEGT. The CDR3 protein is CASSEGRRTTNQPQHF. CDR3 sequence (DNA): TGTGCCAGCAGTGAAGGGCGTAGGACTACCAATCAGCCCCAGCATTTT.

The rearrangement uses TRBV5-1 and TRBJ2-7; the D is unclear. The germline CDR1 and CDR2 sequences are SGHRS and YFSETQ. Trimming took 3 bases from V and 0 from J, leaving 4 bases between them. This CDR3 has 12 amino acids. The CDR3 nucleotides read TGCGCCAGCAGCTCATCCTCCTACGAGCAGTACTTC. The encoded protein is CASSSSSYEQYF.

V usage is TRBV27 and J usage is TRBJ2-1, with 7 bases aligning to TRBD2. The ends lost 1 base at V and 5 bases at J; junction bases unmatched: 5. Germline lookup yields CDR1 MNHEY and CDR2 SMNVEV (reference sequence). CDR3 length equals 15 residues. CDR3 amino acids: CASSLWGGTDNEQFF. The DNA for the CDR3 is TGTGCCAGCAGTTTATGGGGGGGAACGGACAATGAGCAGTTCTTC.